These 2 T cell receptor beta chains were all obtained from the same sample, sequenced in a study of blood T cell repertoires in COVID-19. The assay was immunoSEQ multiplex PCR, and TCRdb's table has in-frame clones only and misses some. The repertoire holds about 88,000 clones, with over 80% as singletons. The sequencing input was peripheral blood. These receptors were taken from a man older than 75 with acute or convalescent COVID-19.

The J gene is TRBJ2-7, the V gene TRBV20-1; no firm D call. Germline V gives CDR1 DFQATT, CDR2 SNEGSKA (reference sequence). Trimming removed 6 bases at V and 3 bases at J, with 9 bases between. This CDR3 has 11 amino acids. The CDR3 is CSATSGYEQYF. The DNA of the CDR3 is TGCAGTGCGACATCCGGCTACGAGCAGTACTTC.

The rearrangement links TRBV11-3 to TRBJ2-3; D is possibly TRBD2 (6 bases). In germline, CDR1 is SGHNT, CDR2 YENEEA. The V end was cut by 8 bases, the J end by 9 bases, with 15 bases between. This CDR3 region has 12 residues. The CDR3: CASSPEGGTQYF. CDR3 in DNA: TGTGCCAGCTCTCCAGAAGGAGGGACGCAGTATTTT.